This T cell receptor beta chain was sequenced during a study of T cell responses to AZD1222 COVID-19 vaccine. Concerning this clone itself: Its antigen is still unknown.

The data were produced by immunoSEQ multiplex PCR, yet TCRdb's version contains in-frame clones alone and is incomplete. Here the sample spans some 120,000 clones, approximately 85% being singletons. Findings and caveats of the study: The peak T cell response came first, and repertoires were sampled only after it. Dominant at 160-218 and 743-854, vaccine-associated CD4 TCRs also spanned spike. AZD1222 recipients seropositive at baseline numbered only 6 or 7. Females made up more of the donors, who were largely white British, and clonal diversity may have come out too low.

CDR3 length: 16 residues. CDR1 is PRHDT and CDR2 is FYEKMQ in the germline V gene (reference sequence). V shed 0 bases and J shed 5 bases, with 13 bases lying between them. The receptor was isolated from an adult in good health. The sample was peripheral blood, taken on day 0 of AZD1222 vaccination. The chain has TRBV13 and TRBJ2-2; TRBD2 is a possible D gene (5 bases). In DNA, the CDR3 is TGTGCCAGCAGCTTAGGGACCCACCGGGGTACCGGGGAGCTGTTTTTT. Its protein is CASSLGTHRGTGELFF.